The clone carrying this T cell receptor (beta chain) was seen a single time. TCRdb's table, derived via immunoSEQ multiplex PCR, lists solely in-frame clones and lacks some. The data contain 160,000 or so clones, 70% to 90% of them seen just once; the ten biggest clones take up 1% to 1.2%. The entry originates in a study of blood T cell repertoires in COVID-19. This CDR3 is 16 amino acids long. Trimming took 5 bases from V and 7 from J, leaving 24 bases between them. Per germline, CDR1 SGDLS and CDR2 YYNGEE. The rearrangement joins TRBV9 to TRBJ1-2; a weak D match, TRBD1 (6 bases). The sequence was obtained from a man aged 35 to 55 with acute or convalescent COVID-19. The sequencing sample was made of peripheral blood. The CDR3 loop is CASSLGGGGAFSGYTF. CDR3 nucleotides: TGTGCCAGCAGTTTGGGGGGCGGGGGCGCATTTAGTGGCTACACCTTC.